Presented here are 21 T cell receptor beta chains from one specimen sequenced in a study of T cells in localized non-small cell lung cancer. Here immunoSEQ multiplex PCR was the method, and the copy in TCRdb shows in-frame clones only, minus some. The sample contains approximately 72,000 clones, approximately 84% of which appear only once. The sample here was peripheral blood, taken before any cancer treatment. Receptor source: a female donor older than 55 with stage I lung adenocarcinoma.

This clone was seen a handful of times. The chain combines TRBV7-3 with TRBJ1-1; D remains unclear. V was trimmed by 0 bases and J by 6 bases, leaving 8 bases between them. CDR3 length: 13 amino acids. Germline CDR1 is SGHTA and CDR2 is FQGTGA. The CDR3 protein is CASSLTLVSEAFF. The CDR3 coding sequence is TGTGCCAGCAGCTTAACCCTTGTCTCTGAAGCTTTCTTT. The whole variable domain, remainder taken from reference TRBV7-3 and TRBJ1-1, is GAGVSQTPSNKVTEKGKYVELRCDPISGHTALYWYRQSLGQGPEFLIYFQGTGAADDSGLPNDRFFAVRPEGSVSTLKIQRTERGDSAVYLCASSLTLVSEAFFGQGTRLTVV.

The chain joins TRBV2 to TRBJ2-2, with D tentatively TRBD1 (6 bases). The CDR3 loop spans 13 amino acids. Trimming cost V 6 bases and J 8 bases, with 13 bases left between them. The germline V gene encodes CDR1 SNHLY and CDR2 FYNNEI. The CDR3 DNA sequence: TGTGCCAGCAGGCGGACAGTGGAAGGGGAGCTGTTTTTT. Residues: CASRRTVEGELFF.

This rearrangement joins TRBV30 to TRBJ1-5; D might be TRBD1 (6 bases). CDR3 length equals 16 residues. The V end was cut by 0 bases, the J end by 0 bases, with 12 bases between. Germline V gives CDR1 GTSNPN, CDR2 SVGIG (reference sequence). CDR3 loop: CAWSVTGRNSNQPQHF. DNA for the CDR3: TGTGCCTGGAGTGTGACAGGACGAAATAGCAATCAGCCCCAGCATTTT.

This chain connects TRBV4-2 to TRBJ2-6; D not certain. V was cut by 4 bases and J by 2 bases, with 15 bases left in between. The CDR3 covers 17 residues. The germline CDR1 and CDR2 sequences are LGHNA and YNFKEQ. The DNA for the CDR3 is TGTGCCAGCAGCCCTCGGCCGGCTAGGACTGGGGCCAACGTCCTGACTTTC. Amino acid sequence: CASSPRPARTGANVLTF.

V usage is TRBV11-3 and J usage is TRBJ2-1; TRBD2 agrees at 8 bases. CDR3 length equals 17 residues. Germline V gene data show CDR1 as SGHNT and CDR2 as YENEEA. V lost 0 bases to trimming and J lost 4 bases; unmatched junction nucleotides: 8. The CDR3 DNA reads as TGTGCCAGCAGCTTAGAATCGGCGGGAGGAGTTTACAATGAGCAGTTCTTC. It translates to CASSLESAGGVYNEQFF.

The chain carries TRBV28 and TRBJ2-1, with 10 positions matching TRBD1. Trimming cost V 7 bases and J 4 bases; bases outside gene matches: 7. Germline CDR1 MDHEN, CDR2 SYDVKM. The CDR3 is made up of 15 amino acids. The CDR3 nucleotides are TGTGCCAGCATGACAGGGGGCGTTAGATACAATGAGCAGTTCTTC. It yields the protein CASMTGGVRYNEQFF.

V and J are TRBV19 and TRBJ1-2; the D gene is possibly TRBD1 (5 bases). CDR1 and CDR2 from the germline V gene are LNHDA and SQIVND (reference sequence). CDR3 length equals 17 residues. V was shortened by 1 base and J by 8 bases, with 23 bases between the two germline ends. DNA of the CDR3: TGTGCCAGTAGTATAGTTGGGGAAGGGGTTTCCACTATGGGCTACACCTTC. This sequence encodes CASSIVGEGVSTMGYTF.

This chain links TRBV16 with TRBJ1-5, with a possible D match to TRBD1 (5 bases). V was pared by 0 bases and J by 7 bases, with 10 bases between. This CDR3 has 14 residues. CDR1 KGHSY and CDR2 FQNENV come from the germline V gene. The CDR3 bases are TGTGCCAGCAGCCAATCAGAGGGGTGGCAGCCCCAGCATTTT. As protein: CASSQSEGWQPQHF.

For the CDR3, the DNA is TGTGCCAGCAGTGAAGCCTTGACGGACGGGCAAGAGACCCAGTACTTC. Residues: CASSEALTDGQETQYF. The genes are TRBV6-1 and TRBJ2-5; no clear D gene. Germline-derived CDR1 and CDR2 are MNHNS and SASEGT. The CDR3 has 16 amino acids. Trimming took 0 bases from V and 2 from J, leaving 13 bases between them.

Remarks on this clone: The sample contains more than one DNA sequence encoding this CDR3. The chain uses TRBV5-5 and TRBJ2-7; no clear D. Germline CDR1 reads SGHKS; CDR2 reads YYEKEE (reference sequence). Trimming removed 0 bases at V and 2 bases at J, with 9 bases between. The CDR3 contains 14 residues. The DNA of the CDR3 is TGTGCCAGCAGCTTGGCTCTTGGGGCCTACGAGCAGTACTTC. This gives the protein CASSLALGAYEQYF.

This clone was found once. The chain combines TRBV6-6 with TRBJ2-1, with 9 bases that match TRBD1. V lost 5 bases and J lost 8; bases outside the gene matches: 10. Germline V CDR1 and CDR2: MNHNY, SVGAGI (reference sequence). This CDR3 contains 15 residues. The CDR3 is CASSRPGQGVDEQFF. The CDR3, as DNA: TGTGCCAGCAGTCGTCCGGGACAGGGAGTCGATGAGCAGTTCTTC.

The gene calls are TRBV5-1 and TRBJ2-4; D unclear. Trimming stripped 0 bases from V and 0 bases from J, with 10 bases between. Germline V lookup: CDR1 SGHRS, CDR2 YFSETQ. CDR3 length equals 16 residues. This CDR3 reads CASSLGPSLAKNIQYF. CDR3 DNA sequence: TGCGCCAGCAGCTTGGGGCCGAGCCTAGCCAAAAACATTCAGTACTTC.

The rearrangement uses TRBV6-6 and TRBJ1-1, with D maybe TRBD1 (5 bases). The germline V and J ends were trimmed by 8 bases and 1 base, with 8 bases remaining between them. CDR1 is MNHNY, CDR2 SVGAGI, per germline (reference sequence). There are 12 residues in the CDR3. CDR3 bases: TGTGCCAGCCGGGGACGGAACACTGAAGCTTTCTTT. Translating it yields CASRGRNTEAFF.

This sequence joins TRBV5-1 and TRBJ1-3; 12 bases are shared with TRBD1. In germline, CDR1 is SGHRS, CDR2 YFSETQ. V lost 4 bases and J lost 0; bases outside the gene matches: 11. The CDR3 is 19 residues long. The CDR3 reads CASSVGTGGLIASGNTIYF. The DNA for the CDR3 is TGCGCCAGCAGCGTCGGGACAGGGGGCCTAATTGCCTCTGGAAACACCATATATTTT.

The chain uses TRBV5-4 and TRBJ1-6, with 7 bases identical to TRBD1. Germline CDR1 reads SGHNT; CDR2 reads YYREEE (reference sequence). CDR3 length: 15 amino acids. The junction had 8 bases not matched to a gene; V was cut back by 4 bases and J by 7 bases. The CDR3 here is CASSDYRGKNSPLHF. In nucleotides, the CDR3 is TGTGCCAGCAGCGATTACAGGGGAAAGAATTCACCCCTCCACTTT.

The chain couples TRBV6-1 to TRBJ1-3; tentatively, D is TRBD1 (6 bases). The CDR3 runs 14 residues. The V and J ends lost 10 bases and 2 bases respectively, with 15 bases between them. Germline V gene lookup returns CDR1 MNHNS and CDR2 SASEGT. For the CDR3, the DNA is TGTGCCAACGGAGGAGGGGGGACTGGAAACACCATATATTTT. This codes for CANGGGGTGNTIYF.

V gene TRBV6-5 combines with J gene TRBJ1-2, with D perhaps TRBD1 (5 bases). The CDR3 covers 14 residues. Trimming cost V 6 bases and J 5 bases, with 16 bases left between them. Germline V gene data show CDR1 as MNHEY and CDR2 as SVGAGI. CDR3 loop: CASRRDPLGYGYTF. In DNA, the CDR3 is TGTGCCAGCAGAAGGGACCCCTTGGGGTATGGCTACACCTTC.

The V call is TRBV7-8, the J call TRBJ2-3; TRBD2 matches 11 bases. The ends lost 2 bases at V and 4 bases at J; junction bases unmatched: 5. CDR1 is SGHVS, CDR2 FQNEAQ, per germline. The CDR3 consists of 16 residues. CDR3 loop: CASSLFSGGVADTQYF. The CDR3 nucleotides read TGTGCCAGCAGCTTATTTAGCGGGGGGGTTGCAGATACGCAGTATTTT. The full variable domain, with the rest looked up from reference TRBV7-8 and TRBJ2-3, is GAGVSQSPRYKVAKRGQDVALRCDPISGHVSLFWYQQALGQGPEFLTYFQNEAQLDKSGLPSDRFFAERPEGSVSTLKIQRTQQEDSAVYLCASSLFSGGVADTQYFGPGTRLTVL.

V and J are TRBV7-8 and TRBJ1-3, with TRBD1 matching 7 bases. Losses at the gene ends were 5 bases for V and 0 bases for J; bases not matched to a gene: 10. The CDR3 is 17 residues long. Germline lookup yields CDR1 SGHVS and CDR2 FQNEAQ. The CDR3 sequence: CASSPGGQKDSGNTIYF. CDR3 DNA sequence: TGTGCCAGCAGCCCAGGGGGACAAAAGGACTCTGGAAACACCATATATTTT.

The rearrangement links TRBV7-2 to TRBJ2-7; D may be TRBD1 (5 bases). CDR1 and CDR2 (germline): SGHTA, FQGNSA. This CDR3 is built from 15 residues. V was cut by 0 bases and J by 7 bases, with 16 bases left in between. The CDR3 sequence is CASSLARARTEEQYF. CDR3 bases: TGTGCCAGCAGCTTAGCCAGGGCCCGGACGGAAGAGCAGTACTTC. The variable domain in full, with the rest retrieved from reference TRBV7-2 and TRBJ2-7, is GAGVSQSPSNKVTEKGKDVELRCDPISGHTALYWYRQSLGQGLEFLIYFQGNSAPDKSGLPSDRFSAERTGGSVSTLTIQRTQQEDSAVYLCASSLARARTEEQYFGPGTRLTVT.

V gene TRBV6-6 combines with J gene TRBJ1-3; no reliable D call. Germline loops: CDR1 MNHNY, CDR2 SVGAGI (reference sequence). Trimming stripped 7 bases from V and 5 bases from J, with 12 bases between. This CDR3 contains 13 residues. The CDR3 loop is CASIMDARNTIYF. CDR3 DNA: TGTGCCAGCATCATGGACGCCCGAAACACCATATATTTT.